Listed below are T cell receptor beta chains from one sample, sequenced in a study of T cell changes during pregnancy in multiple sclerosis. Sequencing was performed with immunoSEQ multiplex PCR; in TCRdb, only in-frame clones are kept and a portion is missing. The sample gives roughly 93,000 clones, approximately 92% of which show up once; around 2% is in the top ten. This specimen consisted of peripheral blood, obtained after pregnancy. Receptors originate from a female donor with multiple sclerosis, enrolled in a pregnancy study. The CDR3 runs from the conserved cysteine through the conserved F or W. Fields, in order: D gene, J gene, V gene, clone size, CDR3 protein, CDR3 DNA. The D gene is left open where the match is weak. Rows may omit the clone size; those that give it use once, few, many or a size class.

>NA|TRBJ1-2|TRBV2|NA
CASSEAGVKGYTF
TGTGCCAGCAGTGAAGCAGGGGTAAAAGGCTACACCTTC
>TRBD2|TRBJ2-1|TRBV6-1|NA
CASIPSGKSYEQFF
TGTGCCAGCATCCCTAGCGGGAAGAGCTATGAGCAGTTCTTC
>NA|TRBJ1-5|TRBV7-2|NA
CASSFPDPGQPQHF
TGTGCCAGCAGCTTCCCTGACCCGGGACAGCCCCAGCATTTT
>NA|TRBJ2-1|TRBV5-1|NA
CASSSREGYNEQFF
TGCGCCAGCAGCTCGAGGGAAGGATACAATGAGCAGTTCTTC
>NA|TRBJ2-7|TRBV19|NA
CASSIVGSSYEQYF
TGTGCCAGTAGTATAGTGGGCAGTTCCTACGAGCAGTACTTC
>TRBD1|TRBJ2-2|TRBV5-1|NA
CASSKGGETGELFF
TGCGCCAGCAGCAAAGGGGGCGAGACCGGGGAGCTGTTTTTT
>NA|TRBJ2-7|TRBV19|NA
CASSPKRGLAGPRAYEQYF
TGTGCCAGTAGCCCGAAAAGGGGGCTAGCGGGCCCCAGGGCCTACGAGCAGTACTTC
>NA|TRBJ1-2|TRBV7-9|NA
CASARLAGAGYTF
TGTGCCAGCGCAAGGTTGGCAGGGGCCGGCTACACCTTC
>NA|TRBJ1-3|TRBV4-2|few
CASSQEDGRNTIYF
TGTGCCAGCAGCCAAGAGGACGGGAGAAACACCATATATTTT
>NA|TRBJ1-2|TRBV30|NA
CAWSPAAEYTF
TGTGCCTGGAGCCCCGCGGCAGAGTACACCTTC
>NA|TRBJ1-3|TRBV5-1|NA
CASSPGTSSGNTIYF
TGCGCCAGCAGCCCTGGGACAAGCTCTGGAAACACCATATATTTT
>NA|TRBJ1-4|TRBV19|NA
CASSIGMSTARFEKLFF
TGTGCCAGTAGTATCGGGATGAGTACGGCCCGCTTTGAGAAACTGTTTTTT
>NA|TRBJ2-3|TRBV29-1|NA
CSVTSSVWSERDTQYF
TGCAGCGTTACATCAAGTGTCTGGTCGGAGAGAGATACGCAGTATTTT
>TRBD1|TRBJ2-7|TRBV6-1|NA
CASSADRGPYEQYF
TGTGCCAGCAGTGCTGACAGGGGTCCCTACGAGCAGTACTTC
>NA|TRBJ2-7|TRBV11-2|NA
CASSVRGLYEQYF
TGTGCCAGCAGCGTGCGGGGACTCTACGAGCAGTACTTC
>NA|TRBJ2-1|TRBV2|NA
CASSDSGREQFF
TGTGCCAGCAGTGATTCAGGTCGAGAGCAGTTCTTC
>NA|TRBJ2-1|TRBV9|NA
CASSVVGLNSYNEQFF
TGTGCCAGCAGCGTAGTTGGACTAAACTCCTACAATGAGCAGTTCTTC
>TRBD1|TRBJ2-2|TRBV5-1|NA
CASSFAGGTGELFF
TGCGCCAGCAGCTTTGCAGGGGGCACCGGGGAGCTGTTTTTT
>TRBD1|TRBJ1-3|TRBV27|NA
CASIDRAIGTIYF
TGTGCCAGCATAGACAGGGCTATTGGTACCATATATTTT
>TRBD1|TRBJ1-2|TRBV7-9|NA
CASRRTGGKYGYTF
TGTGCCAGCAGACGGACAGGGGGAAAGTATGGCTACACCTTC
>TRBD1|TRBJ2-7|TRBV19|NA
CASSRDRDYEQYF
TGTGCCAGTAGTCGGGACAGGGACTACGAGCAGTACTTC
>TRBD1|TRBJ1-1|TRBV6-1|NA
CASILDRMNTEAFF
TGTGCCAGCATCTTGGACAGGATGAACACTGAAGCTTTCTTT
>TRBD1|TRBJ2-2|TRBV9|once
CASRGQPNTGELFF
TGTGCCAGCAGGGGACAGCCGAACACCGGGGAGCTGTTTTTT
>TRBD1|TRBJ1-2|TRBV29-1|NA
CSAPETGSVLTGGYTF
TGCAGCGCCCCGGAGACAGGGTCGGTTTTAACGGGTGGCTACACCTTC
>TRBD1|TRBJ1-2|TRBV6-5|once
CASKQGEIYGYTF
TGTGCCAGTAAACAGGGGGAAATCTATGGCTACACCTTC
>TRBD1|TRBJ2-2|TRBV5-1|NA
CASSLTGTVNTGELFF
TGCGCCAGCAGCTTAACCGGGACAGTGAACACCGGGGAGCTGTTTTTT
>NA|TRBJ2-2|TRBV10-3|NA
CAISAHSGELFF
TGTGCCATCAGTGCGCACTCCGGGGAGCTGTTTTTT
>NA|TRBJ2-7|TRBV29-1|NA
CSVGPKQGSYEQYF
TGCAGCGTTGGACCCAAACAGGGCTCCTACGAGCAGTACTTC